Following are 8 T cell receptor beta chains from one sample sequenced in a study of shared clonotypes between healthy human individuals. Generated by immunoSEQ multiplex PCR, the TCRdb table keeps only in-frame clones and is missing some. This table has approximately 530,000 clones, about 96% appearing once. The sample was naive CD4+ T cells sorted from blood. Subset here: CD45RA+ positively selected. The receptors here all came from a woman aged 25 to 39 in good health.

This rearrangement joins TRBV2 to TRBJ1-2; 7 bases are a match to TRBD1. Germline loops: CDR1 SNHLY, CDR2 FYNNEI. J gave up 1 base and V 8 bases, and 7 bases lay outside the gene matches. CDR3 length equals 14 residues. In DNA, the CDR3 is TGTGCCAGCTTAAGGACAGGCCGTAACTATGGCTACACCTTC. The encoded protein is CASLRTGRNYGYTF.

The chain couples TRBV19 to TRBJ1-5; a possible D gene is TRBD1 (6 bases). This CDR3 has 15 amino acids. Per germline, CDR1 LNHDA and CDR2 SQIVND (reference sequence). Between the trimmed V and J ends, which lost 2 bases and 2 bases, there was a span of 10 bases. CDR3 nucleotide sequence: TGTGCCAGTAGTATACAGGACAGACGCAATCAGCCCCAGCATTTT. Translating gives CASSIQDRRNQPQHF.

The genes are TRBV28 and TRBJ2-3, with D possibly matching TRBD2 (6 bases). This CDR3 region has 17 residues. The germline V gene has CDR1 MDHEN and CDR2 SYDVKM. Trimming left V 5 bases short and J 0 bases short, with 18 bases between. CDR3 in DNA: TGTGCCAGCAGTGGCGCACGGGGCGGGGCTAGCACAGATACGCAGTATTTT. This codes for CASSGARGGASTDTQYF.

The chain employs TRBV18 and TRBJ2-3, with D tentatively TRBD2 (7 bases). Germline V lookup: CDR1 KGHSH, CDR2 LQKENI. Trimming left V 5 bases short and J 0 bases short, with 12 bases between. CDR3 length: 15 amino acids. Here the CDR3 DNA reads TGTGCCAGCTCATCAGGGGAGGGGAGCACAGATACGCAGTATTTT. Protein product: CASSSGEGSTDTQYF.

This clone was picked up a small number of times. V and J are TRBV5-1 and TRBJ1-4, with D possibly being TRBD1 (5 bases). Germline CDR1 SGHRS, CDR2 YFSETQ. V shed 4 bases and J shed 2 bases, with 9 bases lying between them. The CDR3 length is 14 residues. The CDR3 is CASSRGRTNEKLFF. In DNA form, the CDR3 reads TGCGCCAGCAGCCGGGGCAGGACTAATGAAAAACTGTTTTTT. The whole variable domain, remainder taken from reference TRBV5-1 and TRBJ1-4, is KAGVTQTPRYLIKTRGQQVTLSCSPISGHRSVSWYQQTPGQGLQFLFEYFSETQRNKGNFPGRFSGRQFSNSRSEMNVSTLELGDSALYLCASSRGRTNEKLFFGSGTQLSVL.

The chain is built from TRBV6-1 and TRBJ1-2; D ambiguous. The CDR3 runs to 13 residues. V lost 2 bases to trimming and J lost 3 bases, with 7 bases between them. The germline gives CDR1 MNHNS, CDR2 SASEGT. The CDR3 region is CASSEIGYYGYTF. The CDR3 nucleotides read TGTGCCAGCAGTGAAATCGGCTACTATGGCTACACCTTC.

The rearrangement joins TRBV11-3 to TRBJ1-2; D remains ambiguous. This CDR3 has 14 amino acids. V lost 1 base to trimming and J lost 2 bases, with 8 bases between them. Germline-derived CDR1 and CDR2 are SGHNT and YENEEA. This CDR3 is CASSLGAANYGYTF. CDR3 DNA sequence: TGTGCCAGCAGCTTAGGGGCGGCGAACTATGGCTACACCTTC.

A single count supports this clone. This chain connects TRBV2 to TRBJ1-4; D ambiguous. Trimming removed 5 bases at V and 10 bases at J, with 20 bases between. The germline gives CDR1 SNHLY, CDR2 FYNNEI. The CDR3 runs 15 residues. CDR3 residues: CASSPRHSMSGKLFF. Here the CDR3 DNA reads TGTGCCAGCAGTCCCCGACATTCCATGTCGGGAAAACTGTTTTTT.